The clone carrying this TCR beta chain was recorded once. This record belongs to a study of T cells after somatic rescue of genetic block. Assay: immunoSEQ multiplex PCR; the TCRdb copy retains only in-frame clones and omits some. The table lists roughly 110,000 clones, about nine tenths of them singletons, with 1.4% to 1.5% in the top ten. The TCR comes from a woman aged 18-29 years. Sequenced sample: peripheral blood mononuclear cells (PBMCs).

Here the CDR3 DNA reads TGTGCCAGCAGCCCCCAGGGTTTGTGGCCCCTCCACTTT. It translates to CASSPQGLWPLHF. The rearrangement links TRBV13 to TRBJ1-6; tentative D call: TRBD1 (5 bases). From germline, CDR1 is PRHDT and CDR2 FYEKMQ (reference sequence). V lost 5 bases and J lost 13, with 15 bases in between. The CDR3 runs 13 residues.